The 23 T cell receptor beta chains below come from one sample, sequenced in a study of vaccination and CD4 T cells after COVID-19. Stated treatment: roughly 11-day PBMC culture with coronavirus spike peptide pools or control peptides (ViraFEST assay). These receptors' antigens are unknown. Cultured CD4+ T-cell DNA underwent Oncomine TCR Beta short-read sequencing. TCRdb processed the PCR reads anew with MiXCR; each CDR3 protein has one entry. The sample has approximately 21,000 distinct CDR3 sequences, under 30% seen once; the top ten hold approximately 11%. The specimen was cultured CD4+ T cells from blood. Source of these receptors: a human donor with COVID-19.

This clonotype was detected only once. Germline is not matched at one junction end, which may reflect a read error. This rearrangement joins TRBV18 to TRBJ1-3; no reliable D call. Germline CDR1 KGHSH, CDR2 LQKENI. CDR3 length: 16 residues. CDR3 amino acids: CVSSPMAVYSGNTIYF. CDR3 in DNA: TGTGTCAGCTCACCTATGGCGGTTTACTCTGGAAACACCATATATTTT.

This rearrangement joins TRBV6-2 or TRBV6-3 to TRBJ2-2; 11 bases are shared with TRBD2. CDR1 and CDR2 (germline): MNHEY, SVGEGT. The V and J ends lost 6 bases and 4 bases, in that order; junction bases with no gene match: 10. The CDR3 loop spans 17 amino acids. CDR3 DNA: TGTGCCAGCAGCCGAACCACTAGCGGGGGTCGCACCGGGGAGCTGTTTTTT. Residues: CASSRTTSGGRTGELFF.

The CDR3 region has the DNA TGTGCCAGTTGTCTGGGACAGGGCTATGGCTACACCTTC. Protein sequence: CASCLGQGYGYTF. The gene calls are TRBV12-3 or TRBV12-4 and TRBJ1-2; 9 bases agree with TRBD1. After removal of 9 bases from V and 4 bases from J, the junction contained 6 bases not matched to a gene. The CDR3 is made up of 13 amino acids.

This clonotype has more than one count but fewer than ten. This rearrangement joins TRBV30 to TRBJ1-3, with a possible D match to TRBD1 (5 bases). Between the trimmed V and J ends, which lost 2 bases and 0 bases, there was a span of 11 bases. The germline V gene has CDR1 GTSNPN and CDR2 SVGIG (reference sequence). The length of the CDR3 is 15 residues. CDR3 region: CAWSQDTFSGNTIYF. The CDR3 nucleotides are TGTGCCTGGAGTCAGGACACCTTCTCTGGAAACACCATATATTTT.

The CDR3 loop is CAWSFLNYEQYF. CDR3 nucleotide sequence: TGTGCCTGGAGTTTTTTGAACTACGAGCAGTACTTC. The V call is TRBV30, the J call TRBJ2-7; D uncertain. V lost 2 bases to trimming and J lost 3 bases, with 8 bases between them. This CDR3 has 12 amino acids. CDR1 and CDR2 (germline): GTSNPN, SVGIG (reference sequence).

The V and J genes are TRBV6-2 or TRBV6-3 and TRBJ1-1; D might be TRBD1 (6 bases). Germline V gene lookup returns CDR1 MNHEY and CDR2 SVGEGT. Trimming pared 6 bases from V and 1 base from J, leaving 15 bases between. This CDR3 region has 15 residues. The CDR3 DNA reads as TGTGCCAGCAGCCCTCGGACAGCCTCGAACACTGAAGCTTTCTTT. Translated, it gives CASSPRTASNTEAFF.

The genes are TRBV11-3 and TRBJ1-4, with TRBD1 identical over 9 bases. J was trimmed by 8 bases and V by 5 bases; bases with no gene match: 9. The CDR3 is 15 amino acids. Germline V CDR1 and CDR2: SGHNT, YENEEA. Written as DNA, the CDR3 is TGTGCCAGCAGCCTCCAGGGACAGGGAAGCGAAAAACTGTTTTTT. Its translation is CASSLQGQGSEKLFF.

The CDR3 reads CASSNPGPEFNEQFF. The CDR3 nucleotides read TGCGCCAGCAGTAACCCGGGACCAGAATTTAATGAGCAGTTCTTC. The V gene is TRBV5-1, the J gene TRBJ2-1; the D call may be TRBD1 or TRBD2 (5 bases each). The CDR3 totals 15 residues. Germline assignment: CDR1 SGHRS and CDR2 YFSETQ. V dropped 5 bases and J dropped 7 bases, with 19 bases sitting between them.

This clonotype has just one count. The V call is TRBV14, the J call TRBJ1-1; no clear D gene. The CDR3 runs to 13 residues. Germline V lookup: CDR1 SGHDN, CDR2 FVKESK. Trimming shortened V by 4 bases and J by 8 bases, and 14 bases separated the two germline ends. The CDR3: CASSPAGSEEAFF. In DNA, the CDR3 is TGTGCCAGCAGCCCCGCCGGGTCGGAGGAAGCTTTCTTT.

The V gene is TRBV20-1, the J gene TRBJ2-5, with 8 bases matching TRBD1. V dropped 0 bases and J dropped 1; count of bases not matched to a gene: 10. There are 17 residues in the CDR3. The germline CDR1 and CDR2 sequences are DFQATT and SNEGSKA (reference sequence). CDR3 DNA: TGCAGTGCTAGAGATCGACTCACAGGGGGGTTCCAAGAGACCCAGTACTTC. Its translation is CSARDRLTGGFQETQYF.

This clonotype showed up just a few times. J is TRBJ1-1 and V is TRBV10-3; 7 bases are shared with TRBD1. Germline CDR1 is ENHRY and CDR2 is SYGVKD. Trimming at V came to 8 bases and at J to 0 bases, leaving 6 bases not matched to a gene. The CDR3 runs 14 residues. This CDR3 reads CAIGSGGLNTEAFF. For the CDR3, the DNA is TGTGCCATCGGGTCAGGGGGGTTGAACACTGAAGCTTTCTTT.

In its sample, this clonotype was seen a few times. The chain carries TRBV27 and TRBJ1-2; no definite D call. Looked up from germline, CDR1 is MNHEY and CDR2 is SMNVEV (reference sequence). V was cut by 0 bases and J by 4 bases, with 18 bases left in between. The CDR3 loop spans 17 amino acids. The CDR3, as DNA: TGTGCCAGCAGTTTATCAACGGGAGGGTCTGCTGGCTATGGCTACACCTTC. It codes for CASSLSTGGSAGYGYTF.

The chain links TRBV5-4 to TRBJ2-2; D is possibly TRBD1 (5 bases). This CDR3 is built from 14 residues. The V gene's germline CDR1 is SGHNT and CDR2 YYREEE (reference sequence). Trimming cost V 0 bases and J 6 bases, with 9 bases left between them. The CDR3 bases are TGTGCCAGCAGCTTGGAGGGGTGGTCCGGGGAGCTGTTTTTT. Protein sequence: CASSLEGWSGELFF. The full variable domain, in which reference TRBV5-4 and TRBJ2-2 provide the parts outside the CDR3, is ETGVTQSPTHLIKTRGQQVTLRCSSQSGHNTVSWYQQALGQGPQFIFQYYREEENGRGNFPPRFSGLQFPNYSSELNVNALELDDSALYLCASSLEGWSGELFFGEGSRLTVL.

This sequence joins TRBV20-1 and TRBJ1-2, with 7 nucleotides matching TRBD1. V lost 6 bases to trimming and J lost 3 bases; unmatched junction nucleotides: 10. Germline V lookup: CDR1 DFQATT, CDR2 SNEGSKA (reference sequence). This CDR3 contains 14 residues. This chain's CDR3 is CSALPTGDYYGYTF. CDR3 bases: TGCAGTGCGCTCCCCACAGGGGACTACTATGGCTACACCTTC.

The chain combines TRBV30 with TRBJ2-7; the match to TRBD2 covers 8 bases. The CDR3 contains 14 residues. With 3 bases clipped from V and 2 bases from J, the junction kept 6 bases outside the gene matches. Germline loops: CDR1 GTSNPN, CDR2 SVGIG (reference sequence). The CDR3 DNA is TGTGCCTGGAGGGGACGGGGGGGCCCCTACGAGCAGTACTTC. The encoded protein is CAWRGRGGPYEQYF.

This clonotype was observed a handful of times. J is TRBJ2-3 and V is TRBV6-1; D gene uncertain. Germline CDR1 and CDR2: MNHNS and SASEGT. V shed 5 bases and J shed 3 bases, with 3 bases lying between them. The CDR3 covers 11 residues. This CDR3 is CASSNTDTQYF. The CDR3 nucleotides are TGTGCCAGCAGTAATACAGATACGCAGTATTTT.

The chain joins TRBV6-1 to TRBJ1-3; no clear D. The CDR3 is 16 amino acids. V was trimmed by 6 bases and J by 0 bases, leaving 15 bases between them. Germline V gives CDR1 MNHNS, CDR2 SASEGT. The CDR3 loop reads CASRQPGSISGNTIYF. As DNA, the CDR3 is TGTGCCAGCAGACAACCCGGGTCGATCTCTGGAAACACCATATATTTT.

The V call is TRBV18, the J call TRBJ1-3; D possibly corresponds to TRBD1 (5 bases). The V gene's germline CDR1 is KGHSH and CDR2 LQKENI. Trimming removed 6 bases at V and 2 bases at J, with 14 bases between. The CDR3 totals 15 residues. CDR3 bases: TGTGCCAGCTCGCTAGCGGGACTTGCTGGAAACACCATATATTTT. Translating it yields CASSLAGLAGNTIYF.

This clonotype has just a few counts. The chain combines TRBV27 with TRBJ2-1; 7 bases agree with TRBD2. With V trimmed by 4 bases and J by 5 bases, 14 bases remained unmatched. CDR3 length: 17 residues. The germline V gene encodes CDR1 MNHEY and CDR2 SMNVEV (reference sequence). The CDR3 sequence is CASSSLEVSSGDNEQFF. In nucleotides, the CDR3 is TGTGCCAGCAGTTCCTTGGAGGTATCTAGCGGCGACAATGAGCAGTTCTTC.

This clonotype was detected a few times. The V and J genes are TRBV6-1 and TRBJ2-1, with TRBD2 matching 7 bases. This CDR3 contains 15 residues. Looked up from germline, CDR1 is MNHNS and CDR2 is SASEGT. Germline trimming cut 4 bases from V and 7 bases from J; bases unmatched to any gene: 10. The CDR3 region is CASSVNGGSANEQFF. CDR3 sequence (DNA): TGTGCCAGCAGTGTTAACGGGGGGTCCGCAAATGAGCAGTTCTTC.

The chain carries TRBV6-5 and TRBJ2-3; 11 nucleotides align to TRBD2. With V trimmed by 2 bases and J by 6 bases, 13 bases remained unmatched. The CDR3 totals 18 residues. Germline V lookup: CDR1 MNHEY, CDR2 SVGAGI. The CDR3 nucleotides are TGTGCCAGCAGTTACGTCCTAGCGGGGGGCCACGGCCCGGATACGCAGTATTTT. The encoded protein is CASSYVLAGGHGPDTQYF.

This clonotype was seen a few times. This rearrangement joins TRBV28 to TRBJ1-3, with D unclear. The length of the CDR3 is 14 residues. The germline CDR1 and CDR2 sequences are MDHEN and SYDVKM. Trimming shortened V by 7 bases and J by 3 bases, and 13 bases separated the two germline ends. The CDR3 nucleotides are TGTGCCAGCACTCGCGGCCCGGTTGGAAACACCATATATTTT. Amino acids: CASTRGPVGNTIYF.

The V call is TRBV7-4, the J call TRBJ2-5; the D gene is possibly TRBD2 (7 bases). V gave up 2 bases and J gave up 5 bases, with 15 bases separating them. Germline loops: CDR1 SGHVT, CDR2 SQSDAQ. The CDR3 contains 15 residues. The CDR3 loop reads CASSLRGGAGETQYF. The CDR3 nucleotides are TGTGCCAGCAGCTTAAGGGGGGGGGCCGGGGAGACCCAGTACTTC.